This T cell receptor beta chain was observed in a study of T cell changes during pregnancy in multiple sclerosis. The germline V gene has CDR1 LNHDA and CDR2 SQIVND (reference sequence). V gave up 8 bases and J gave up 5 bases; unmatched junction bases: 14. The CDR3 runs 16 residues. Sequencing was performed with immunoSEQ multiplex PCR; in TCRdb, only in-frame clones are kept and a portion is missing. Of around 62,000 clones listed, 93% are singletons. Specimen: CD8+ T cells from peripheral blood mononuclear cells, collected in the second trimester of pregnancy. This receptor was taken from a female donor with multiple sclerosis, enrolled in a pregnancy study. The chain links TRBV19 to TRBJ2-1; the match to TRBD1 covers 8 bases. CDR3 residues: CASRRQGSAKNNEQFF. The CDR3 DNA sequence: TGTGCCAGTCGCCGACAGGGGTCAGCTAAGAACAATGAGCAGTTCTTC.